This T cell receptor (beta chain) comes out of a study of vaccination and CD4 T cells after COVID-19. Treatment given: roughly nine-day PBMC culture with coronavirus spike peptide pools or control peptides (ViraFEST assay). The Oncomine TCR Beta short-read assay sequenced DNA from cultured CD4+ T cells. TCRdb used MiXCR to reprocess the PCR reads, holding one entry per CDR3 protein. This repertoire shows around 10,000 distinct CDR3 sequences, roughly 45% found once; its top ten account for around a third. Comment on this clonotype: Its antigen is unidentified.

Study-level findings and limits: Convalescent participants were relatively few, and none had early post-infection timepoints studied.

The TCR sequence derives from a human donor who had recovered from COVID-19. The sequencing sample was made of CD4+ T cells from blood, cultured in vitro.

The chain's CDR3 is CAISHGATEAFF. The CDR3 DNA follows: TGTGCCATCTCCCACGGGGCCACTGAAGCTTTCTTT. The chain uses TRBV10-3 and TRBJ1-1; TRBD1 is a possible D gene (5 bases). The CDR3 has 12 amino acids. Germline assignment: CDR1 ENHRY and CDR2 SYGVKD. Trimming stripped 8 bases from V and 4 bases from J, with 11 bases between.